The source of this T cell receptor beta chain is a study of PD-L1 blockade in urothelial cancer. On the study more broadly: Males with bladder-origin urothelial cancer made up twenty-five of 29 patients. Blood analysis was done at 3 weeks (second dose) and 6 weeks after treatment began.

The study enrolled patients with locally advanced or metastatic urothelial carcinoma. Spiked synthetic TCR analogs estimated absolute template abundance per PCR. Data came from immunoSEQ multiplex PCR; TCRdb stores just in-frame clones and leaves some out. The table includes under 40,000 clones, approximately 90% detected once. Germline values: CDR1 LNHDA, CDR2 SQIVND (reference sequence). The CDR3 has 17 amino acids. Trimming cost V 5 bases and J 4 bases, with 23 bases left between them. This sequence joins TRBV19 and TRBJ1-2; a weak D match, TRBD1 (6 bases). The sample was PBMCs, taken around atezolizumab (anti-PD-L1) treatment. The sequence came from a man aged 65 to 79 with urothelial cancer. In nucleotides, the CDR3 is TGTGCCAGTAGTTACTTGACTCGGGGGGGGCTTGGCTATGGCTACACCTTC. It yields the protein CASSYLTRGGLGYGYTF.